These 22 T cell receptor beta chains were all obtained from the same sample, sequenced in a study of blood T cell repertoires in COVID-19. Assay used: immunoSEQ multiplex PCR; TCRdb lists only in-frame clones, some missing. Among approximately 120,000 clones listed, around nine tenths were seen once. The sequencing sample was made of peripheral blood. These receptors all stem from a woman aged 80 or over with acute or convalescent COVID-19.

This chain links TRBV4-3 with TRBJ1-6, with TRBD1 matching over 8 bases. After removal of 0 bases from V and 6 bases from J, the junction contained 4 bases not matched to a gene. The CDR3 consists of 16 residues. Germline lookup yields CDR1 LGHNA and CDR2 YSLEER. CDR3 in DNA: TGCGCCAGCAGCCAAGATTGGACAGGGACTAATTCACCCCTCCACTTT. Translation gives CASSQDWTGTNSPLHF.

The genes are TRBV7-2 and TRBJ2-1, with D possibly being TRBD2 (6 bases). Trimming shortened V by 4 bases and J by 6 bases, and 13 bases separated the two germline ends. This CDR3 is 14 amino acids long. CDR1 SGHTA and CDR2 FQGNSA come from the germline V gene. DNA of the CDR3: TGTGCCAGCAGCTCCCCGGGACTTACCAATGAGCAGTTCTTC. Translation gives CASSSPGLTNEQFF.

The chain couples TRBV5-6 to TRBJ2-3; 12 nucleotides match TRBD2. The CDR3 loop spans 15 amino acids. Germline CDR1 SGHDT, CDR2 YYEEEE. Unmatched junction bases numbered 6, after V lost 4 bases and J lost 6 bases. The CDR3 DNA reads as TGTGCCAGCAGCCAAGGACTAGCGGGGATGGATACGCAGTATTTT. This sequence encodes CASSQGLAGMDTQYF.

The rearrangement links TRBV27 to TRBJ1-5; 8 bases are shared with TRBD1. CDR1 is MNHEY and CDR2 is SMNVEV in the germline V gene (reference sequence). With V trimmed by 7 bases and J by 4 bases, 9 bases remained unmatched. The CDR3 sequence is 15 residues long. The chain's CDR3 is CASKTQGAGNQPQHF. In DNA form, the CDR3 reads TGTGCCAGCAAAACCCAGGGGGCCGGGAATCAGCCCCAGCATTTT.

The chain carries TRBV6-5 and TRBJ2-7, with 11 positions matching TRBD2. The CDR3 has 15 amino acids. Trimming removed 3 bases from V and 3 bases from J; junction bases left unmatched: 4. Germline-derived CDR1 and CDR2 are MNHEY and SVGAGI. CDR3 sequence: CASSYSGTSGYEQYF. As DNA, the CDR3 is TGTGCCAGCAGTTATTCCGGGACTAGCGGCTACGAGCAGTACTTC.

This sequence joins TRBV20-1 and TRBJ2-5, with 10 positions matching TRBD2. V shed 3 bases, J shed 4 bases, and the junction held 8 bases outside the gene matches. The CDR3 has 15 amino acids. Per germline, CDR1 DFQATT and CDR2 SNEGSKA (reference sequence). This chain's CDR3 is CSASRLAGAPETQYF. For the CDR3, the DNA is TGCAGTGCTAGTAGGCTAGCGGGAGCTCCAGAGACCCAGTACTTC.

The genes are TRBV29-1 and TRBJ2-1; D unclear. The CDR3 length is 12 residues. V dropped 4 bases and J dropped 5 bases, with 9 bases sitting between them. Germline assignment: CDR1 SQVTM and CDR2 ANQGSEA. The CDR3 here is CSVAPTHNEQFF. The CDR3 nucleotides are TGCAGCGTTGCCCCCACACACAATGAGCAGTTCTTC.

The CDR3 sequence is CASSLTGRVNEQYF. As DNA, the CDR3 is TGCGCCAGCAGCTTAACAGGGCGAGTCAACGAGCAGTACTTC. This sequence joins TRBV5-1 and TRBJ2-7, with a weak D call TRBD1 (6 bases). From germline, CDR1 is SGHRS and CDR2 YFSETQ. V was clipped by 2 bases and J by 5 bases, with 14 bases between them. The length of the CDR3 is 14 residues.

Only one count was recorded for this clone. The V gene is TRBV5-1, the J gene TRBJ2-5; possibly TRBD2 for D (7 bases). The CDR3 totals 15 residues. Germline CDR1 is SGHRS and CDR2 is YFSETQ. The V end was cut by 2 bases, the J end by 2 bases, with 13 bases between. The CDR3 DNA sequence: TGCGCCAGCAGCTTAGCACGGGGGGCACAAGAGACCCAGTACTTC. This sequence encodes CASSLARGAQETQYF.

J is TRBJ1-3 and V is TRBV5-1; 7 positions match TRBD1. Germline V gene data show CDR1 as SGHRS and CDR2 as YFSETQ. V lost 3 bases and J lost 4; bases outside the gene matches: 1. The CDR3 spans 13 residues. The CDR3 nucleotides are TGCGCCAGCAGCTCGGGACAGGGAAACACCATATATTTT. It encodes CASSSGQGNTIYF.

The chain combines TRBV11-2 with TRBJ1-3; D remains unclear. V was cut by 5 bases and J by 9 bases, with 11 bases left in between. The CDR3 is 12 residues long. Germline V gives CDR1 SGHAT, CDR2 FQNNGV. CDR3 residues: CASSPQTSTIYF. The CDR3 DNA sequence: TGTGCCAGCAGCCCCCAAACCAGCACCATATATTTT.

This chain joins TRBV6-5 and TRBJ1-2; D might be TRBD1 (5 bases). Germline V CDR1 and CDR2: MNHEY, SVGAGI. V gave up 2 bases and J gave up 3 bases, with 13 bases separating them. The CDR3 length is 15 residues. The CDR3 loop is CASSYLAGSHYGYTF. Here the CDR3 DNA reads TGTGCCAGCAGTTACCTGGCAGGGTCGCACTATGGCTACACCTTC.

V is TRBV11-2 and J is TRBJ2-5; D possibly corresponds to TRBD2 (5 bases). The germline gives CDR1 SGHAT, CDR2 FQNNGV. CDR3 length: 12 amino acids. V lost 4 bases, J lost 2 bases, and 5 bases lay in between. This CDR3 reads CASSWEQETQYF. The CDR3 coding sequence is TGTGCCAGCAGCTGGGAGCAAGAGACCCAGTACTTC.

In this sample, this clone turned up a few times. J is TRBJ1-2 and V is TRBV29-1; 10 bases align to TRBD1. Germline lookup yields CDR1 SQVTM and CDR2 ANQGSEA. CDR3 size: 13 residues. The J segment lost 7 bases and the V segment lost 4 bases, leaving 6 bases of the junction unmatched. CDR3 loop: CSVGTGGISGYTF. CDR3 nucleotide sequence: TGCAGCGTTGGGACAGGGGGAATCTCTGGCTACACCTTC.

V and J are TRBV7-2 and TRBJ2-4; 7 bases align to TRBD1. V shed 4 bases and J 1 base; nucleotides not matched to a gene: 13. Looked up from germline, CDR1 is SGHTA and CDR2 is FQGNSA. The CDR3 runs 18 residues. The CDR3 here is CASSSMATGIGAKNIQYF. CDR3 bases: TGTGCCAGCAGCTCGATGGCGACAGGGATTGGGGCCAAAAACATTCAGTACTTC.

The chain joins TRBV6-2 or TRBV6-3 to TRBJ2-3, with 7 positions matching TRBD1. With V trimmed by 4 bases and J by 2 bases, 6 bases remained unmatched. This CDR3 is 15 amino acids long. Germline V gene data show CDR1 as MNHEY and CDR2 as SVGEGT. The CDR3 DNA is TGTGCCAGCAGTTCACCGGGACAGCTCACAGATACGCAGTATTTT. Its translation is CASSSPGQLTDTQYF.

This chain joins TRBV7-9 and TRBJ1-4, with D possibly matching TRBD1 (5 bases). Trimming removed 5 bases at V and 2 bases at J, with 12 bases between. From germline, CDR1 is SEHNR and CDR2 FQNEAQ (reference sequence). The CDR3 is 15 residues long. CDR3 sequence (DNA): TGTGCCAGCAGCCCAACAGGAACGACTAATGAAAAACTGTTTTTT. Translation: CASSPTGTTNEKLFF.

The rearrangement links TRBV5-1 to TRBJ2-5; TRBD2 matches at 10 bases. The CDR3 totals 18 residues. V lost 1 base to trimming and J lost 0 bases; unmatched junction nucleotides: 9. Per germline, CDR1 SGHRS and CDR2 YFSETQ. The CDR3 nucleotides read TGCGCCAGCAGCTTGTCTCCCAGCGGGGGGGTCTACCAAGAGACCCAGTACTTC. Residues: CASSLSPSGGVYQETQYF.

This clone was observed once. The chain is built from TRBV19 and TRBJ1-5; D gene uncertain. Trimming pared 4 bases from V and 2 bases from J, leaving 6 bases between. Looked up from germline, CDR1 is LNHDA and CDR2 is SQIVND (reference sequence). This CDR3 spans 13 amino acids. The CDR3 protein is CASSRRGNQPQHF. CDR3 coding DNA: TGTGCCAGTAGTAGGAGGGGCAATCAGCCCCAGCATTTT.

The chain combines TRBV7-2 with TRBJ1-1; 9 bases fit TRBD1. This CDR3 comprises 14 residues. Trimming took 5 bases from V and 8 from J; bases not matched to a gene: 9. Germline V gene data show CDR1 as SGHTA and CDR2 as FQGNSA. The CDR3 region is CASSRSTGGPEAFF. CDR3 nucleotides: TGTGCCAGCAGCAGGTCAACAGGGGGCCCCGAAGCTTTCTTT.

The rearrangement links TRBV28 to TRBJ2-7, with D perhaps TRBD1 (5 bases). The CDR3 totals 14 residues. V lost 3 bases, J lost 5 bases, and 14 bases lay in between. Germline V lookup: CDR1 MDHEN, CDR2 SYDVKM. CDR3 sequence: CASSFLQGRHEQYF. DNA of the CDR3: TGTGCCAGCAGTTTCTTGCAGGGTCGCCACGAGCAGTACTTC.

The chain uses TRBV28 and TRBJ1-6; D is unclear. With 3 bases removed from V and 10 bases from J, the gap between germline ends came to 10 bases. The CDR3 has 13 amino acids. CDR1 MDHEN and CDR2 SYDVKM come from the germline V gene. The chain's CDR3 is CASSLSGKSPLHF. CDR3 nucleotides: TGTGCCAGCAGTTTGTCGGGGAAATCACCCCTCCACTTT.